This T cell receptor (beta chain) was identified in a study of cytomegalovirus exposure and HLA in healthy donors (dated by TCRdb to 2015 to 2018). At the level of the whole study: According to a later analysis, the 120 or so validation repertoires were produced on the same platform as the 666 repertoires of the first cohort. The study aimed to test whether signatures of past pathogen exposure could be identified by cataloging public T cell receptors. In addition to the first cohort of several hundred subjects, a separate validation cohort of over 90 different subjects was used. To predict cytomegalovirus infection status, the study brought together high-throughput TCR immunosequencing, statistical association of individual TCRs with disease status, and machine learning. General conclusions and limits of the study: A few of the identified cytomegalovirus-associated TCR beta chains were confirmed in vitro to be specific for cytomegalovirus antigens. Most TCR sequences were observed very rarely across donors, whereas some public TCRs were present in many individuals. Subsequent analysis determined that TCRs grouped into clusters in the first cohort also showed a tendency toward co-occurrence across the 120 validation repertoires, and 85% to 95% of cluster scores exceeded 0. According to the authors, the approach could potentially be generalized to other disease states and immunological phenotypes. The classifier was reported to diagnose cytomegalovirus status with high specificity and sensitivity in both the original and validation cohorts. In the study, about 150 TCR beta chains were listed as associated with cytomegalovirus. All 120 or so repertoires were used to score co-occurrence in the validation cohort in a later analysis, because that analysis had no HLA typing for the cohort.

The library came from the immunoSEQ multiplex PCR assay. For the original study's pipeline: A statistical classification framework was built for diagnosing cytomegalovirus status from the catalog of TCR beta chain sequences. Not all clones reach the TCRdb copy of this immuneACCESS table, which keeps in-frame sequences only. Checked studies attribute under half of the gap to unresolved V genes and leave the rest unexplained. D and trimming were read from the DNA, whereas the V and J calls and clone size are those reported in that table. This sample has 150,000 to 200,000 clones in its table, and around nine tenths of those were observed once. The ten largest clones capture 6% to 8.5% of the sample. Separate from the roughly 660-subject first cohort, the validation cohort of about 130 subjects was the group to which the donors belonged. Deletion took 3 bases off V and 0 bases off J, with a span of 12 bases between the germline ends. The CDR3 measures 15 amino acids from cysteine to phenylalanine. Only CDR3 DNA is held: 45 bases, read in frame from base 1. CDR1 and CDR2, per the germline V gene (reference sequence), are SEHNR and FQNEAQ.

As for this clone: The clone's antigen remains unknown. Per-base quality was not reported, and no clone a single base away is much larger than it.

The sequenced sample consisted of PBMCs. The sequence links TRBV7-9 to TRBJ2-7; the D call is tentative, TRBD1 or TRBD2, as each matches 5 bases. The TCR originated in a man younger than 45 in good health and CMV-seropositive. The DNA sequence is given as TGTGCCAGCAGCTTGGGGGACGGGCCCTCCTACGAGCAGTACTTC. This translates into CASSLGDGPSYEQYF.